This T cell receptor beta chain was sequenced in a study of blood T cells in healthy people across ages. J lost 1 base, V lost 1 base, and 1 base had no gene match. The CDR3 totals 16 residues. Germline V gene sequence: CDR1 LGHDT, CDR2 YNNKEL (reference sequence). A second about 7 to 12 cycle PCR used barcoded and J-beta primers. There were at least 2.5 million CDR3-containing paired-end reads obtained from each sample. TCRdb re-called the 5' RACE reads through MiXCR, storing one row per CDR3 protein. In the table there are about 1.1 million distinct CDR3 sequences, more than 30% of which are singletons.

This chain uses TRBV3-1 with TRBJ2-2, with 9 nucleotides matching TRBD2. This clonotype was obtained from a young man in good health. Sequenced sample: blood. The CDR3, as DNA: TGTGCCAGCAGCCAAGTTAGCGGGGGGAACACCGGGGAGCTGTTTTTT. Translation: CASSQVSGGNTGELFF.